Below, one T cell receptor (beta chain) is given with its context. In the original processing: Using reference gene primer amplification, nucleated cell counts were estimated. TCRdb's copy holds only in-frame clones and misses some; the assay was immunoSEQ multiplex PCR. Clone size and V and J calls were adopted from that table, with D and trimming inferred from the DNA. The table includes fewer than 350,000 clones, 80% to 90% detected once. The data stem from a study of blood T cell repertoires in COVID-19. About the study: Collection of acute and convalescent COVID-19 samples took place in the United States, Italy and Spain. From T cells, B-cell-depleted T cells, or PBMCs came the material, which was cDNA or gDNA.

The length of the CDR3 is 14 residues. J lost 6 bases, V lost 5 bases, and 5 bases had no gene match. The V gene's germline CDR1 is SEHNR and CDR2 FQNEAQ (reference sequence). The TCR comes from a woman aged 25 to 39 with COVID-19, enrolled during active disease. The specimen sequenced was peripheral blood. The V gene is TRBV7-9, the J gene TRBJ1-5; 9 bases map to TRBD1. The CDR3 spells CASSPGTGFQPQHF. CDR3 bases: TGTGCCAGCAGCCCCGGGACAGGGTTTCAGCCCCAGCATTTT.